This is a list of T cell receptor beta chains from one sample in a study of siplizumab effects on memory and regulatory T cells. TCRdb keeps only in-frame clones here, not all; method: immunoSEQ multiplex PCR. The sample consists of 110,000 or so clones, approximately 92% of them appearing once. Source material: non-Treg CD4+ T cells sorted from blood. These receptors were obtained from a human donor in good health. Both conserved end residues are part of each CDR3. Each record gives: V gene, J gene, D gene, clone size, CDR3 DNA, CDR3 protein. A D gene is named only where the DNA matches it firmly. Clone size is stated in some rows and not others, as once, few, many or a class when expanded.

TRBV7-9	TRBJ1-2	NA	NA	TGTGCCAGCAGCTTAAAAGTGGAAAACTATGGCTACACCTTC	CASSLKVENYGYTF
TRBV28	TRBJ2-7	NA	NA	TGTGCCAGCAGTTTTTCATGGTACGAGCAGTACTTC	CASSFSWYEQYF
TRBV10-1	TRBJ2-3	NA	NA	TGCGCCAGCAGTGACGATAGCGTCGGGTTCATAGATACGCAGTATTTT	CASSDDSVGFIDTQYF
TRBV15	TRBJ2-7	NA	once	TGTGCCACCAGCAGACCGGACGCCGACGAGCAGTACTTC	CATSRPDADEQYF
TRBV2	TRBJ1-6	NA	NA	TGTGCCAGCAGTGGCGGGTCCGGGAGCCAAGGGTCACCCCTCCACTTT	CASSGGSGSQGSPLHF
TRBV2	TRBJ2-1	NA	NA	TGTGCCAGCAGTTACAACAATGAGCAGTTCTTC	CASSYNNEQFF
TRBV27	TRBJ1-6	NA	few	TGTGCCAGCAGTTTTCGCGACAGAGCTAATTCACCCCTCCACTTT	CASSFRDRANSPLHF
TRBV7-3	TRBJ2-3	NA	NA	TGTGCCAGCAGCTATTCTAGGACAGATACGCAGTATTTT	CASSYSRTDTQYF
TRBV4-1	TRBJ1-4	NA	NA	TGCGCCAGCAGCCAAGGTTTACGAGGGGGGCCCAATGAAAAACTGTTTTTT	CASSQGLRGGPNEKLFF
TRBV5-1	TRBJ2-5	TRBD2	NA	TGCGCCAGCAGCTTGGTTGGCGGGGGGGCCTCGGAGACCCAGTACTTC	CASSLVGGGASETQYF
TRBV5-4	TRBJ2-1	NA	NA	TGTGCCAGCAGAAAGGACTGGGCCGGAGGGCAGTTCTTC	CASRKDWAGGQFF
TRBV10-2	TRBJ2-7	TRBD1	NA	TGCGCCAGCATGGATGGACAGGGGGTCTACGAGCAGTACTTC	CASMDGQGVYEQYF
TRBV10-3	TRBJ2-7	TRBD1	NA	TGTGCCATCAGTGCCCTGACAGGGGGCTGGGAGCAGTACTTC	CAISALTGGWEQYF
TRBV5-1	TRBJ2-2	NA	NA	TGCGCCAGCATGGAGGGTTCGAACACCGGGGAGCTGTTTTTT	CASMEGSNTGELFF
TRBV5-4	TRBJ1-5	NA	once	TGTGCCAGCAGCATTGGTGGGCAGCTCAATCAGCCCCAGCATTTT	CASSIGGQLNQPQHF
TRBV7-3	TRBJ2-3	TRBD2	NA	TGTGCCAGCAGCTTGGGGGGGACAGATACGCAGTATTTT	CASSLGGTDTQYF
TRBV7-2	TRBJ1-3	NA	NA	TGTGCCAGCAGCTCCTCAAGGCAGGGGACTGGAAACACCATATATTTT	CASSSSRQGTGNTIYF
TRBV30	TRBJ1-2	TRBD1	NA	TGTGCCTGGAGTGAAAAGGGGGCAGGGGGCACTGGGGATGGCTACACCTTC	CAWSEKGAGGTGDGYTF
TRBV18	TRBJ1-1	NA	NA	TGTGCCAGCTCACCAGGGGGCGGGAACACTGAAGCTTTCTTT	CASSPGGGNTEAFF
TRBV7-2	TRBJ1-1	NA	NA	TGTGCCAGCAGCTTAAGACGGGTCACTGAAGCTTTCTTT	CASSLRRVTEAFF
TRBV13	TRBJ2-1	TRBD1	once	TGTGCCAGCAGCCCAGGGGGCAGGGGGATCTACAATGAGCAGTTCTTC	CASSPGGRGIYNEQFF
TRBV19	TRBJ1-2	TRBD1	NA	TGTGCCAGTAGCCGGGACGGGACAGGGGATAACTATGGCTACACCTTC	CASSRDGTGDNYGYTF
TRBV5-1	TRBJ2-3	TRBD1	NA	TGCGCCAGCAGCGGCGACAGGGTAGGGACAGATACGCAGTATTTT	CASSGDRVGTDTQYF
TRBV6-1	TRBJ1-2	TRBD1	NA	TGTGCCAGCAGTGGGGGACAGACAACCTTCAATGCTAACTATGGCTACACCTTC	CASSGGQTTFNANYGYTF
TRBV27	TRBJ1-1	NA	NA	TGTGCCAGCAGTTTTGGCCTCCCGGGGACTGAAGCTTTCTTT	CASSFGLPGTEAFF
TRBV7-2	TRBJ1-1	NA	NA	TGTGCCAGCAGCCGCCAAAACACTGAAGCTTTCTTT	CASSRQNTEAFF
TRBV30	TRBJ1-3	NA	NA	TGTGCCTGGAGCTACCCCGTGGGGGACACCATATATTTT	CAWSYPVGDTIYF
TRBV19	TRBJ1-4	NA	NA	TGTGCCAGTAGTCAGGCAATCAATGAAAAACTGTTTTTT	CASSQAINEKLFF
TRBV7-7	TRBJ2-2	NA	once	TGTGCCAGCAGCTTACGGGGGTTGGACACCGGGGAGCTGTTTTTT	CASSLRGLDTGELFF
TRBV7-2	TRBJ2-2	NA	NA	TGTGCCAGCAGCTTAGGGGCCGGGGAGCTGTTTTTT	CASSLGAGELFF
TRBV7-2	TRBJ2-1	NA	NA	TGTGCCAGCAGCTGGGGCGGCTCCTACAATGAGCAGTTCTTC	CASSWGGSYNEQFF
TRBV5-4	TRBJ2-1	TRBD2	NA	TGTGCCAGCAGCTCCGCGGGGACTAACACCTACAATGAGCAGTTCTTC	CASSSAGTNTYNEQFF
TRBV7-9	TRBJ2-3	TRBD2	NA	TGTGCCAGCAGCTTAGCGCTAGCGGGGGGGCTCACAGATACGCAGTATTTT	CASSLALAGGLTDTQYF
TRBV12-5	TRBJ2-3	NA	NA	TGTGCTAGCCATAGGGGGGGAGATACGCAGTATTTT	CASHRGGDTQYF
TRBV13	TRBJ1-6	NA	NA	TGTGCCAGCAGCCTCCTGACGGATAATTCACCCCTCCACTTT	CASSLLTDNSPLHF
TRBV6-1	TRBJ1-1	NA	NA	TGTGCCAGCTTCCGGAGGGGGGCCCCGAACACTGAAGCTTTCTTT	CASFRRGAPNTEAFF
TRBV4-1	TRBJ2-3	NA	NA	TGCGCCAGCAGCCAAGGGGGAACGGGGGGCACAGATACGCAGTATTTT	CASSQGGTGGTDTQYF
TRBV18	TRBJ2-3	NA	NA	TGTGCCAGCTCACCAGGGACCCTCGTGGATACGCAGTATTTT	CASSPGTLVDTQYF
TRBV11-1	TRBJ2-5	NA	NA	TGTGCCAGCAGCTTCGGGGGCACCGAGACCCAGTACTTC	CASSFGGTETQYF
TRBV5-6	TRBJ1-2	TRBD1	NA	TGTGCCAGCAGCCCCGGGACAGGATATGGCTACACCTTC	CASSPGTGYGYTF
TRBV5-5	TRBJ2-3	NA	NA	TGTGCCAGCAATGGCGGAAGCACAGATACGCAGTATTTT	CASNGGSTDTQYF
TRBV5-4	TRBJ1-3	TRBD1	NA	TGTGCCAGCAGCTCCGACAGGGATGGAAACACCATATATTTT	CASSSDRDGNTIYF
TRBV29-1	TRBJ1-2	TRBD1	NA	TGCAGCGTGGATTACAACAGGGGAGGCTACACCTTC	CSVDYNRGGYTF
TRBV5-4	TRBJ2-5	NA	NA	TGTGCCAGCAGCCCACAAGGGGGAGAGACCCAGTACTTC	CASSPQGGETQYF
TRBV12-5	TRBJ1-5	TRBD1	NA	TGTGCTAGTGGTTTGGAAACAGGGGGCAATCAGCCCCAGCATTTT	CASGLETGGNQPQHF
TRBV7-3	TRBJ2-5	NA	NA	TGTGCCAGCAGCGAGGTCCACCGGGAGACCCAGTACTTC	CASSEVHRETQYF
TRBV11-1	TRBJ2-1	NA	NA	TGTGCCAGCAGCTCCATGCTAGGGTTCTTTCCATCCCATGAGCAGTTCTTC	CASSSMLGFFPSHEQFF
TRBV5-1	TRBJ1-4	NA	NA	TGCGCCAGCAGCCTGGACGTACGGGGCAGCACTAATGAAAAACTGTTTTTT	CASSLDVRGSTNEKLFF
TRBV4-3	TRBJ2-7	TRBD1	NA	TGCGCCAGCAGCCTTGCCGGGACAGGGTCCTACGAGCAGTACTTC	CASSLAGTGSYEQYF
TRBV10-3	TRBJ2-3	NA	NA	TGTGCCATCAGTGAACTCCTTAGCACAGATACGCAGTATTTT	CAISELLSTDTQYF
TRBV7-2	TRBJ1-6	NA	NA	TGTGCCAGCAGCTCGGGACGGATTGGATCACCCCTCCACTTT	CASSSGRIGSPLHF
TRBV6-1	TRBJ2-1	NA	NA	TGTGCCAGCTTGCGGATCTCCTACAATGAGCAGTTCTTC	CASLRISYNEQFF
TRBV2	TRBJ2-2	NA	NA	TGTGCCAGCACCCCCGGCCCGCCTGGCACCGGGGAGCTGTTTTTT	CASTPGPPGTGELFF
TRBV4-3	TRBJ1-4	NA	NA	TGCGCCAGCAGCCCCTATGGGGAAGCAACTAATGAAAAACTGTTTTTT	CASSPYGEATNEKLFF
TRBV7-9	TRBJ2-7	NA	NA	TGTGCCAGCAGCTTAACCGGGACACCAACAAGCGGGCAGTACTTC	CASSLTGTPTSGQYF
TRBV6-1	TRBJ1-3	NA	NA	TGTGCCAGCGCCGTGCCCATCTCTGGAAACACCATATATTTT	CASAVPISGNTIYF
TRBV5-6	TRBJ2-7	TRBD2	NA	TGTGCCAGCAGCCCTTGGCTAGCGGTCTACGAGCAGTACTTC	CASSPWLAVYEQYF